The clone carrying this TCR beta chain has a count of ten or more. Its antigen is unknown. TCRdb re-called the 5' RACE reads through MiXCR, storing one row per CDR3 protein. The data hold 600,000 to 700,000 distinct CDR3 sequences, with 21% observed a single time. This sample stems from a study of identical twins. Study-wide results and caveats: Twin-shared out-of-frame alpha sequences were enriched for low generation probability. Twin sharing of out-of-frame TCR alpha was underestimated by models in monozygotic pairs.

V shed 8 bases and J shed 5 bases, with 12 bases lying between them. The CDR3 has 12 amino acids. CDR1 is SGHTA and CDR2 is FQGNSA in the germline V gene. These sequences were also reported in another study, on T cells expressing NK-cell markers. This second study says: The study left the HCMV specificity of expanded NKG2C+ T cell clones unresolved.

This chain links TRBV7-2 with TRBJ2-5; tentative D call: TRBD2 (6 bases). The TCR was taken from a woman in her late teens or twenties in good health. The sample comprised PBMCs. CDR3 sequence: CASQGGGETQYF. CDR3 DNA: TGTGCCAGCCAAGGTGGGGGGGAGACCCAGTACTTC.